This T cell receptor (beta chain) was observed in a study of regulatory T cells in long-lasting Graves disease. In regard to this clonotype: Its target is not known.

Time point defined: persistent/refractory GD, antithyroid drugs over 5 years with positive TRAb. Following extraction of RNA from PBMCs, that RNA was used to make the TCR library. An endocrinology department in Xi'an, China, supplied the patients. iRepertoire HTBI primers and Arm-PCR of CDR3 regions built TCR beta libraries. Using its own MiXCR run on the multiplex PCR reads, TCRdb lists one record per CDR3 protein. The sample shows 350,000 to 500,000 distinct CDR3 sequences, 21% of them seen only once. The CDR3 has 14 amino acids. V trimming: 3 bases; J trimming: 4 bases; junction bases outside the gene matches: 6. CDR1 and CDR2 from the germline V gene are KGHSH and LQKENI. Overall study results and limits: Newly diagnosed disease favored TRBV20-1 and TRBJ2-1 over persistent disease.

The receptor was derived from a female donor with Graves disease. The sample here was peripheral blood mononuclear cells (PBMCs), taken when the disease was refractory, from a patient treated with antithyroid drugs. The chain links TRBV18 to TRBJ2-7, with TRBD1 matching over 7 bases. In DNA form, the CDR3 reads TGTGCCAGCTCACCCAGTGACAGGGCGTACGAGCAGTACTTC. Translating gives CASSPSDRAYEQYF.